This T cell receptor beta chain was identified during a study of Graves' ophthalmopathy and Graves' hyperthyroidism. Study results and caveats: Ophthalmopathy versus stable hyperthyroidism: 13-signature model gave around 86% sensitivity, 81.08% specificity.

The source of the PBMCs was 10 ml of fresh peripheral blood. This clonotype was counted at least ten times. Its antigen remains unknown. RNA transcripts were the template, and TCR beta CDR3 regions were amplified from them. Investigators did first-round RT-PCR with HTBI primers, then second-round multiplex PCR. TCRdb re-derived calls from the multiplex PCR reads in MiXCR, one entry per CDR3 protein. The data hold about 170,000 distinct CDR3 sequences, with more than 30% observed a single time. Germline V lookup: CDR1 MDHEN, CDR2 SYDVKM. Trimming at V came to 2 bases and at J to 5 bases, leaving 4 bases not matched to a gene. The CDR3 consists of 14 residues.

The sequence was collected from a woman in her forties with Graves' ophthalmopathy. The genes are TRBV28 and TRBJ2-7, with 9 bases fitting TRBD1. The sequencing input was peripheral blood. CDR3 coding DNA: TGTGCCAGCAGTTTAAACAGGGGGCCGGACGAGCAGTACTTC. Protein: CASSLNRGPDEQYF.